The 13 T cell receptor beta chains listed next were all sequenced from one sample in a study of T-cell memory formation after mild COVID-19. Each CDR3 protein gets one entry after TCRdb re-called the 5' RACE reads with MiXCR. The sample yields 300,000 to 400,000 distinct CDR3 sequences, roughly 15% seen once. The sequencing input was PBMCs or a T cell subset sorted from them (not recorded which). These receptors were collected from a man in his late teens or twenties who had mild COVID-19 (a few samples of this study predate the infection). Cell type and time point are not known.

This clonotype occurred a few times. V usage is TRBV20-1 and J usage is TRBJ1-4; D may be TRBD1 (6 bases). There are 15 residues in the CDR3. Germline V lookup: CDR1 DFQATT, CDR2 SNEGSKA (reference sequence). Trimming pared 3 bases from V and 7 bases from J, leaving 18 bases between. The chain's CDR3 is CSASDYRVEGEKLFF. In DNA form, the CDR3 reads TGCAGTGCTAGCGACTACAGGGTTGAGGGTGAAAAACTGTTTTTT.

This clonotype was seen a handful of times. This chain joins TRBV4-3 and TRBJ2-2; D is undetermined. V was shortened by 3 bases and J by 8 bases, with 16 bases between the two germline ends. The CDR3 contains 15 residues. The V gene's germline CDR1 is LGHNA and CDR2 YSLEER. CDR3 nucleotides: TGCGCCAGCAGCCACAAAGGGCTAGGAGAAGGGGAGCTGTTTTTT. As protein: CASSHKGLGEGELFF.

In this sample, this clonotype turned up a few times. The V call is TRBV12-3 or TRBV12-4, the J call TRBJ2-1; 8 bases align to TRBD1. The CDR3 consists of 13 residues. V shed 6 bases and J 7 bases; nucleotides not matched to a gene: 5. CDR3 in amino acids: CASSPQGANEQFF. The CDR3, as DNA: TGTGCCAGCAGCCCGCAGGGGGCGAATGAGCAGTTCTTC.

The rearrangement joins TRBV7-2 to TRBJ2-3; D tentatively fits TRBD1 or TRBD2 (5 bases each). The germline CDR1 and CDR2 sequences are SGHTA and FQGNSA. V dropped 4 bases and J dropped 7 bases, with 21 bases sitting between them. CDR3 length equals 16 residues. The CDR3 loop reads CASSSLTGTPRNTQYF. The CDR3 nucleotides read TGTGCCAGCAGCTCCCTTACCGGGACCCCCAGAAATACGCAGTATTTT.

The chain carries TRBV25-1 and TRBJ1-1; no firm D call. Germline CDR1 is MGHDK and CDR2 is SYGVNS. V lost 0 bases to trimming and J lost 4 bases, with 12 bases between them. The CDR3 is 15 amino acids. CDR3 sequence (DNA): TGTGCCAGCAGTGAATATAGGGTAGGGAGCACTGAAGCTTTCTTT. It yields the protein CASSEYRVGSTEAFF.

The table lists this clonotype with many counts. This chain uses TRBV6-6 with TRBJ2-7; D gene uncertain. Per germline, CDR1 MNHNY and CDR2 SVGAGI (reference sequence). This CDR3 spans 14 amino acids. With 0 bases removed from V and 3 bases from J, the gap between germline ends came to 9 bases. The CDR3 DNA follows: TGTGCCAGCAGTTACTCCGCTAAATACTACGAGCAGTACTTC. Protein product: CASSYSAKYYEQYF.

This clonotype was counted ten times or more. The chain is built from TRBV7-9 and TRBJ2-7; D is uncertain. The CDR3 contains 13 residues. The germline CDR1 and CDR2 sequences are SEHNR and FQNEAQ (reference sequence). Trimming stripped 5 bases from V and 1 base from J, with 9 bases between. The CDR3 DNA sequence: TGTGCCAGCAGCCTGCAAAATTCCTACGAGCAGTACGTC. Its protein product is CASSLQNSYEQYV.

In this sample, this clonotype turned up many times. This sequence joins TRBV5-1 and TRBJ1-2; D is uncertain. V dropped 4 bases and J dropped 1 base, with 11 bases sitting between them. CDR1 is SGHRS, CDR2 YFSETQ, per germline. This CDR3 has 14 amino acids. CDR3 in DNA: TGCGCCAGCAGCCTGGGAAAGATTAACTATGGCTACACCTTC. This translates into CASSLGKINYGYTF.

The V gene is TRBV7-2, the J gene TRBJ2-5; the D call may be TRBD1 or TRBD2 (5 bases each). Trimming took 2 bases from V and 5 from J, leaving 12 bases between them. Per germline, CDR1 SGHTA and CDR2 FQGNSA. This CDR3 region has 14 residues. CDR3 sequence reads: CASSLLGPGETQYF. For the CDR3, the DNA is TGTGCCAGCAGCTTACTGGGGCCGGGGGAGACCCAGTACTTC.

V usage is TRBV18 and J usage is TRBJ2-7, with 7 bases that match TRBD1. CDR3 length: 13 residues. Germline V gives CDR1 KGHSH, CDR2 LQKENI. Losses at the gene ends were 5 bases for V and 3 bases for J; bases not matched to a gene: 4. CDR3 residues: CASSKGQSYEQYV. CDR3 in DNA: TGTGCCAGCTCAAAGGGACAGAGCTACGAGCAGTACGTC.

The V gene is TRBV5-1, the J gene TRBJ2-5; D is possibly TRBD2 (5 bases). The CDR3 loop spans 15 amino acids. Trimming shortened V by 0 bases and J by 2 bases, and 11 bases separated the two germline ends. The germline V gene has CDR1 SGHRS and CDR2 YFSETQ. The CDR3 DNA sequence: TGCGCCAGCAGCTTGGGCGGGCTTGGTCAAGAGACCCAGTACTTC. It yields the protein CASSLGGLGQETQYF.

V is TRBV7-3 and J is TRBJ1-6; D unclear. CDR1 is SGHTA and CDR2 is FQGTGA in the germline V gene. This CDR3 is built from 14 residues. Trimming removed 2 bases from V and 7 bases from J, with 9 bases in between. This CDR3 is CASSLGRVNSPLHF. The CDR3 nucleotides are TGTGCCAGCAGCTTAGGGCGGGTCAATTCACCCCTCCACTTT.

In its sample, this clonotype was seen a few times. This chain connects TRBV9 to TRBJ2-3; possibly TRBD1 or TRBD2 for D (5 bases each). Germline V gene data show CDR1 as SGDLS and CDR2 as YYNGEE. Deletions cut 0 bases from V and 2 bases from J, with 7 bases between. This CDR3 is 14 amino acids long. Here the CDR3 reads CASSVAGTTDTQYF. The CDR3 DNA sequence: TGTGCCAGCAGCGTAGCAGGGACCACAGATACGCAGTATTTT.